This TCR beta chain is from a study of blood T cell repertoires in COVID-19. Study overall: COVID-19 samples, acute and convalescent, were from the United States, Italy and Spain. In each case, the material was cDNA or gDNA derived from T cells, B-cell-depleted T cells, or PBMCs.

In the source study's methods: Cell counts per sample came from amplifying reference gene primers. Profiled with immunoSEQ multiplex PCR; TCRdb holds only in-frame clones, not every one. The D gene and trimming were derived from the DNA, and the V and J assignments and clone size from that table. The sample shows some 65,000 clones, more than 90% of them seen only once. The CDR3 runs 15 residues. From germline, CDR1 is MNHEY and CDR2 SMNVEV (reference sequence). The ends were cut back, 3 bases at V and 1 base at J, with 12 bases in the middle. Sequencing was carried out using peripheral blood. This sequence originates from a man between 60 and 75 years old with acute or convalescent COVID-19. The chain is built from TRBV27 and TRBJ1-1; D call uncertain. DNA for the CDR3: TGTGCCAGCAGTTTCGGACGGGGAGGGAACACTGAAGCTTTCTTT. Translation: CASSFGRGGNTEAFF.